The T cell receptor beta chain described here comes from a study of blood T cell repertoires in COVID-19. Study-wide context: Spain, Italy and the United States supplied samples that represented acute and convalescent COVID-19.

Some clones are missing from TCRdb's copy, which holds only in-frame ones; the method was immunoSEQ multiplex PCR. The top ten clones hold 1.5% to 2% of a sample with about 280,000 clones, around 90% of them seen once. The CDR3 extends over 13 amino acids. The junction had 5 bases not matched to a gene; V was cut back by 5 bases and J by 9 bases. CDR1 is MNHEY and CDR2 is SVGAGI in the germline V gene. The TCR was taken from a woman aged 18-29 years with acute COVID-19. The sample consisted of PBMCs or T cells enriched from blood (not recorded which). This sequence joins TRBV6-5 and TRBJ2-1; 9 nucleotides agree with TRBD1. The CDR3 here is CASSRDRVGEQFF. The CDR3 DNA reads TGTGCCAGCAGTAGGGACAGGGTAGGTGAGCAGTTCTTC.